A selection of T cell receptor beta chains follows, all from one sample in a study of T cell repertoires in cytomegalovirus infection. In TCRdb, the reads were re-called with MiXCR into one record per CDR3 protein. The data show roughly 990,000 distinct CDR3 sequences, less than 35% seen once. Which antigens these TCRs recognize remains unknown. The sample was cultured CD8+ T cells from PBMCs, taken from culture after CMV antigen stimulation. The receptors were sampled from a human donor in good health (CMV status not recorded). Some clones in this sample may be carry-over from other donors' samples. Both conserved end residues are part of each CDR3. A D gene is named only where the DNA matches it firmly.

D	V	J	CDR3
-	TRBV6-6	TRBJ1-2	CASSQDPDIPDYGYTF
-	TRBV12-3/TRBV12-4	TRBJ2-2	CASTFATGELFF
TRBD2	TRBV7-3	TRBJ2-3	CASSPQTSGVGDTQYF
-	TRBV3-1	TRBJ1-1	CASRKAGARNTEAFF
TRBD1	TRBV7-9	TRBJ1-1	CASSWGGQANTEAFF
-	TRBV6-1	TRBJ1-1	CASEYTEAFF
TRBD1	TRBV7-6	TRBJ1-2	CASSGRDSTNYGYTF
-	TRBV7-4	TRBJ1-5	CASSSGQGTRPQHF
-	TRBV5-4	TRBJ2-1	CASSLIFANEQFF
-	TRBV20-1	TRBJ1-6	CSAREVVGRGPPPLHF
TRBD1	TRBV6-6	TRBJ2-7	CASSWIGQGAYEQYF
-	TRBV27	TRBJ2-1	CASSARVGNEQFF
-	TRBV7-9	TRBJ2-5	CASSLGRLRGRGGETQYF
-	TRBV6-6	TRBJ2-5	CATIRGSQETQYF
-	TRBV27	TRBJ2-1	CASSSPRGQPYNEQFF
TRBD1	TRBV5-5	TRBJ2-1	CASTLGQGAYNEQFF
TRBD1	TRBV4-1	TRBJ2-1	CASSQEGQGANEQFF
-	TRBV19	TRBJ1-1	CASSMGRIMNTEAFF
-	TRBV12-3/TRBV12-4	TRBJ1-5	CAIGTAYSNQPQHF
TRBD1	TRBV7-2	TRBJ1-5	CASSSGPDRYSNQPQHF
-	TRBV15	TRBJ2-5	CATSRDPPGQETQYF
-	TRBV19	TRBJ1-5	CAGGSGYSNQPQHF
TRBD1	TRBV7-2	TRBJ2-3	CASSLKPGQAYTDTQYF
TRBD1	TRBV6-1	TRBJ2-3	CASSGTGAPKATQYF
-	TRBV29-1	TRBJ2-7	CSHRGTTSSEQYF
TRBD2	TRBV7-2	TRBJ2-3	CASRGGAGGPQDTQYF
-	TRBV7-2	TRBJ2-2	CASSSTLVMPGELFF
TRBD2	TRBV7-6	TRBJ2-2	CASSSGLAYTGELFF
-	TRBV24-1	TRBJ2-1	CATSDPRAEEGNEQFF
-	TRBV27	TRBJ1-1	CASSRGKLNTEAFF
TRBD1	TRBV7-4	TRBJ2-2	CASSSLRGPNTGELFF
-	TRBV12-3/TRBV12-4	TRBJ2-2	CASSPTAGTGELFF
-	TRBV4-1	TRBJ1-4	CASSPGRSHEKLFF
TRBD1	TRBV19	TRBJ2-1	CASSIGQGNYNEQFF
TRBD1	TRBV7-2	TRBJ1-6	CASSDPGTGRNSPLHF
-	TRBV7-2	TRBJ1-2	CASSLETGLWGYTF
-	TRBV18	TRBJ1-1	CASSLGLTSNTEAFF
-	TRBV6-2/TRBV6-3	TRBJ1-1	CASSYGHAAFF
-	TRBV6-5	TRBJ2-1	CASSYSVGPRGEQFF
-	TRBV6-2/TRBV6-3	TRBJ1-2	CASSPAIGYGYTF
-	TRBV20-1	TRBJ1-5	CSARGTVLQPQHF